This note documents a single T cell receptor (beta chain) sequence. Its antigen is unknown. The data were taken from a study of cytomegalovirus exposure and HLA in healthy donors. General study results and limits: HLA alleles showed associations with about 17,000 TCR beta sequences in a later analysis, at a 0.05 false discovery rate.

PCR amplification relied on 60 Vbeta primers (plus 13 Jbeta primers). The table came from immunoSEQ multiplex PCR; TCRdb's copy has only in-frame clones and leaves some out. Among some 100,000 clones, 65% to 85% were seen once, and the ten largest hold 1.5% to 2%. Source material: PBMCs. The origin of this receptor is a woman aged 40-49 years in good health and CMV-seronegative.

CDR3 in amino acids: CASSLQGTYNEQFF. DNA for the CDR3: TGTGCCAGCAGCTTACAGGGGACCTACAATGAGCAGTTCTTC. The chain employs TRBV7-8 and TRBJ2-1, with TRBD1 as a possible D gene (6 bases). V lost 2 bases, J lost 2 bases, and 7 bases lay in between. Per the germline V gene, CDR1 is SGHVS and CDR2 is FQNEAQ. The CDR3 runs 14 residues. The variable domain in full, with the rest retrieved from reference TRBV7-8 and TRBJ2-1, is GAGVSQSPRYKVAKRGQDVALRCDPISGHVSLFWYQQALGQGPEFLTYFQNEAQLDKSGLPSDRFFAERPEGSVSTLKIQRTQQEDSAVYLCASSLQGTYNEQFFGPGTRLTVL.